This section outlines one T cell receptor (beta chain) sequence together with its context. Clones were read by immunoSEQ multiplex PCR, and TCRdb kept only the in-frame ones, dropping some. The table lists 74,000 or so clones, 90% to 95% of them singletons. The data stem from a study of OX40 agonist ivuxolimab in advanced cancers. This CDR3 has 15 amino acids. CDR1 and CDR2 (germline): WSHSY, SAAADI. J lost 3 bases, V lost 0 bases, and 5 bases had no gene match. This clonotype originated in an adult with an advanced solid tumor such as melanoma, head and neck, liver or kidney cancer. The chain couples TRBV10-2 to TRBJ2-7; 7 bases are a match to TRBD1. The sample here was CD4+ or CD8+ T cells sorted from blood, taken in a trial of the OX40 agonist ivuxolimab. CDR3 DNA: TGCGCCAGCAGTGAGTCGAAGTACAGGGGCTACGAGCAGTACTTC. It yields the protein CASSESKYRGYEQYF.